The 23 T cell receptor beta chains in this list originate from one sample, sequenced in a study of T-cell memory formation after mild COVID-19. From the 5' RACE reads, TCRdb called clonotypes with MiXCR, one entry per CDR3 protein. Here the sample spans around 470,000 distinct CDR3 sequences, around 18% being singletons. The sample was PBMCs or a T cell subset sorted from them (not recorded which). Every receptor here comes from an adult woman who had mild COVID-19 (a few samples of this study predate the infection). Cell type and time point are not known.

This clonotype came up a few times. The chain employs TRBV4-3 and TRBJ2-7; D not resolved. The CDR3 is made up of 14 amino acids. CDR1 is LGHNA and CDR2 is YSLEER in the germline V gene. Trimming pared 0 bases from V and 0 bases from J, leaving 6 bases between. The CDR3 coding sequence is TGCGCCAGCAGCCAAGATTCGGGCTCCTACGAGCAGTACTTC. Protein sequence: CASSQDSGSYEQYF.

This clonotype was counted only a few times. The chain uses TRBV4-1 and TRBJ2-5; the match to TRBD2 covers 8 bases. Germline CDR1 is MGHRA and CDR2 is YSYEKL. The CDR3 loop spans 16 amino acids. Trimming removed 5 bases from V and 2 bases from J; junction bases left unmatched: 10. CDR3 sequence (DNA): TGCGCCAGCAGCATCGCAGGAGCGGGGGAGCAAGAGACCCAGTACTTC. Translating gives CASSIAGAGEQETQYF.

A few counts support this clonotype. V is TRBV7-3 and J is TRBJ2-2; the match to TRBD1 covers 7 bases. Trimming took 1 base from V and 1 from J; bases not matched to a gene: 6. This CDR3 has 17 amino acids. Looked up from germline, CDR1 is SGHTA and CDR2 is FQGTGA. The CDR3 nucleotides read TGTGCCAGCAGCTTAATCGGACAGGTTATGAACACCGGGGAGCTGTTTTTT. Its protein product is CASSLIGQVMNTGELFF.

The V gene is TRBV5-1, the J gene TRBJ2-7; possibly TRBD2 for D (5 bases). In germline, CDR1 is SGHRS, CDR2 YFSETQ. V shed 7 bases and J shed 2 bases, with 16 bases lying between them. The CDR3 sequence is 14 residues long. The CDR3 DNA sequence: TGCGCCAGCGTTGGCACGGGGAATCCCTACGAGCAGTACTTC. This codes for CASVGTGNPYEQYF.

The chain employs TRBV29-1 and TRBJ1-1, with no clear D. The CDR3 is 11 amino acids. V shed 4 bases and J shed 5 bases, with 8 bases lying between them. From germline, CDR1 is SQVTM and CDR2 ANQGSEA. The CDR3 nucleotides read TGCAGCGTTGGGGTGTTGACTGAAGCTTTCTTT. Protein sequence: CSVGVLTEAFF.

The table lists this clonotype with many counts. The chain carries TRBV9 and TRBJ2-5; D possibly corresponds to TRBD1 (6 bases). Germline V gives CDR1 SGDLS, CDR2 YYNGEE. Trimming cost V 0 bases and J 2 bases, with 11 bases left between them. There are 15 residues in the CDR3. CDR3: CASSVASGEQETQYF. CDR3 coding DNA: TGTGCCAGCAGCGTAGCTTCAGGGGAGCAAGAGACCCAGTACTTC.

This chain connects TRBV11-2 to TRBJ1-2; D is ambiguous. Deletions cut 5 bases from V and 2 bases from J, with 9 bases between. The germline CDR1 and CDR2 sequences are SGHAT and FQNNGV. There are 13 residues in the CDR3. DNA for the CDR3: TGTGCCAGCAGCGACGCAATGAACTATGGCTACACCTTC. It specifies CASSDAMNYGYTF.

This rearrangement joins TRBV5-6 to TRBJ2-6, with no clear D. Germline V lookup: CDR1 SGHDT, CDR2 YYEEEE. The CDR3 runs to 15 residues. V lost 1 base to trimming and J lost 0 bases, with 5 bases between them. The CDR3 DNA reads as TGTGCCAGCAGCTTGATCTCCTCTGGGGCCAACGTCCTGACTTTC. It encodes CASSLISSGANVLTF.

The rearrangement uses TRBV12-3 or TRBV12-4 and TRBJ2-3; D is ambiguous. CDR3 length: 12 amino acids. V dropped 7 bases and J dropped 2 bases, with 7 bases sitting between them. The CDR3 DNA is TGTGCCAGCACCAGCCACACAGATACGCAGTATTTT. It translates to CASTSHTDTQYF.

This clonotype was seen a handful of times. The chain links TRBV4-3 to TRBJ2-3; D may be TRBD2 (6 bases). The V end was cut by 5 bases, the J end by 2 bases, with 20 bases between. CDR1 and CDR2 (germline): LGHNA, YSLEER. This CDR3 spans 17 amino acids. CDR3 DNA: TGCGCCAGCAGCTCAAGATCCACGGGAGAAGTCACAGATACGCAGTATTTT. It specifies CASSSRSTGEVTDTQYF.

The chain employs TRBV2 and TRBJ1-2; 7 bases agree with TRBD1. This CDR3 is built from 14 residues. V lost 4 bases to trimming and J lost 7 bases; unmatched junction nucleotides: 9. Germline V lookup: CDR1 SNHLY, CDR2 FYNNEI. CDR3 loop: CASSVGQVVGGYTF. Here the CDR3 DNA reads TGTGCCAGCAGTGTAGGACAGGTGGTAGGTGGCTACACCTTC. Full variable domain (missing parts from reference TRBV2 and TRBJ1-2): EPEVTQTPSHQVTQMGQEVILRCVPISNHLYFYWYRQILGQKVEFLVSFYNNEISEKSEIFDDQFSVERPDGSNFTLKIRSTKLEDSAMYFCASSVGQVVGGYTFGSGTRLTVV.

The chain is built from TRBV9 and TRBJ2-6; 12 bases are a match to TRBD1. Germline assignment: CDR1 SGDLS and CDR2 YYNGEE. V was pared by 2 bases and J by 4 bases, with 7 bases of the junction left unmatched. This CDR3 is 18 amino acids long. The chain's CDR3 is CASSVRDRGLEGANVLTF. The CDR3 bases are TGTGCCAGCAGCGTCCGGGACAGGGGGCTGGAAGGGGCCAACGTCCTGACTTTC.

The genes are TRBV29-1 and TRBJ1-5; D is ambiguous. From germline, CDR1 is SQVTM and CDR2 ANQGSEA. The CDR3 covers 13 residues. Between the trimmed V and J ends, which lost 4 bases and 4 bases, there was a span of 11 bases. CDR3 in amino acids: CSVAETPNQPQHF. The CDR3 DNA reads TGCAGCGTTGCTGAGACACCTAATCAGCCCCAGCATTTT.

The rearrangement uses TRBV11-2 and TRBJ2-3; 7 positions match TRBD2. Unmatched junction bases numbered 12, after V lost 5 bases and J lost 7 bases. CDR1 and CDR2 (germline): SGHAT, FQNNGV. The CDR3 extends over 15 amino acids. The CDR3 sequence: CASSPRAGTPHTQYF. The CDR3 DNA reads TGTGCCAGCAGCCCGAGAGCGGGGACCCCTCATACGCAGTATTTT.

In this sample, this clonotype turned up a few times. The rearrangement links TRBV4-1 to TRBJ1-1; D is unresolved. CDR1 and CDR2 from the germline V gene are MGHRA and YSYEKL. The CDR3 is 16 residues long. The germline V and J ends were trimmed by 4 bases and 1 base, with 16 bases remaining between them. CDR3: CASSRPGSPTNTEAFF. The CDR3 bases are TGCGCCAGCAGCCGTCCCGGTAGTCCTACGAACACTGAAGCTTTCTTT.

This clonotype appeared a few times. The chain uses TRBV24-1 and TRBJ2-1, with 7 bases aligning to TRBD2. Per germline, CDR1 KGHDR and CDR2 SFDVKD. Trimming took 7 bases from V and 5 from J; bases not matched to a gene: 1. This CDR3 region has 12 residues. CDR3 region: CATSRGDNEQFF. The CDR3 bases are TGTGCCACCAGCCGGGGGGACAATGAGCAGTTCTTC.

The genes are TRBV29-1 and TRBJ2-1; D may correspond to TRBD1 or TRBD2 (5 bases each). The CDR3 has 15 residues. V gave up 3 bases and J gave up 0 bases, with 12 bases separating them. The V gene's germline CDR1 is SQVTM and CDR2 ANQGSEA. Written as DNA, the CDR3 is TGCAGCGTTGATCTTTTGGGGGACTCCTACAATGAGCAGTTCTTC. Translation gives CSVDLLGDSYNEQFF.

This clonotype has a handful of counts. J is TRBJ1-5 and V is TRBV28; D is unclear. This CDR3 is built from 14 residues. Germline assignment: CDR1 MDHEN and CDR2 SYDVKM. V was trimmed by 5 bases and J by 7 bases, leaving 15 bases between them. This CDR3 reads CASSPPRVRQPQHF. The CDR3 DNA is TGTGCCAGCAGTCCACCGCGGGTACGACAGCCCCAGCATTTT.

A few counts support this clonotype. The V and J genes are TRBV7-9 and TRBJ2-5; D possibly corresponds to TRBD2 (5 bases). The V and J ends lost 6 bases and 5 bases respectively, with 7 bases between them. The CDR3 runs to 11 residues. The germline V gene encodes CDR1 SEHNR and CDR2 FQNEAQ (reference sequence). CDR3 sequence: CASRLVETQYF. CDR3 DNA sequence: TGTGCCAGCAGACTAGTGGAGACCCAGTACTTC.

This clonotype has more than one count but fewer than ten. The chain is built from TRBV15 and TRBJ1-1; D is unresolved. CDR3 length: 14 residues. Germline CDR1 LNHNV, CDR2 YYDKDF (reference sequence). Trimming removed 0 bases from V and 6 bases from J, with 11 bases in between. CDR3 protein: CATSRDWKFAEAFF. CDR3 DNA: TGTGCCACCAGCAGAGATTGGAAATTCGCTGAAGCTTTCTTT.

This clonotype came up many times. The chain combines TRBV7-8 with TRBJ2-1, with 8 bases fitting TRBD1. The germline V gene has CDR1 SGHVS and CDR2 FQNEAQ. J lost 7 bases, V lost 5 bases, and 16 bases had no gene match. CDR3 length equals 17 residues. The CDR3 nucleotides read TGTGCCAGCAGCGCGAACCCCGGGACAGGCTTGAAGAATGAGCAGTTCTTC. Its translation is CASSANPGTGLKNEQFF.

This clonotype appeared a few times. The genes are TRBV12-3 or TRBV12-4 and TRBJ2-7; 7 positions match TRBD1. V trimming: 3 bases; J trimming: 3 bases; junction bases outside the gene matches: 2. This CDR3 region has 13 residues. CDR3 residues: CASSLGQRYEQYF. For the CDR3, the DNA is TGTGCCAGCAGTTTGGGACAGCGCTACGAGCAGTACTTC.

The chain is built from TRBV13 and TRBJ2-1; perhaps TRBD1 as D (6 bases). CDR3 size: 14 residues. V lost 1 base, J lost 6 bases, and 10 bases lay in between. Germline CDR1 reads PRHDT; CDR2 reads FYEKMQ (reference sequence). CDR3 nucleotide sequence: TGTGCCAGCAGCTTAGCAGGGGCGGGCAATGAGCAGTTCTTC. It translates to CASSLAGAGNEQFF.